Presented here are 27 T cell receptor beta chains from one specimen sequenced in a study of metastatic and nonmetastatic thyroid tumors (dated by TCRdb to about 2020). Library preparation employed PCR. TCRdb lists the instrument as Illumina HiSeq 4000. TCRdb took the public reads, trimmed them with fastp at Q25, ran MiXCR for clone calling and kept in-frame beta chains. The sample table holds roughly 33,000 clones, of which about 15% were seen once. Over 6% of the sample lies in the top ten. None of the patients had been given any treatment before thyroid surgery. The sample consisted of blood. The receptors derive from a female donor with papillary thyroid cancer or a benign thyroid nodule (not recorded which). Some clones in this sample may be carry-over from other donors' samples.

This clone was observed a few times. The genes are TRBV25-1 and TRBJ1-2; D is possibly TRBD1 (6 bases). This CDR3 region has 15 residues. Germline V gene sequence: CDR1 MGHDK, CDR2 SYGVNS. Trimming cost V 2 bases and J 6 bases, with 16 bases left between them. CDR3 sequence reads: CASSEPGQCKDGYTF. Written as DNA, the CDR3 is TGTGCCAGCAGTGAACCTGGACAGTGTAAGGATGGCTACACCTTC.

This clone has ten or more counts. This chain joins TRBV6-1 and TRBJ1-1; possibly TRBD1 for D (6 bases). V lost 6 bases and J 3 bases, leaving 11 bases between the germline ends. Germline CDR1 is MNHNS and CDR2 is SASEGT. The CDR3 consists of 13 residues. The CDR3 sequence is CASSQRGYTEAFF. CDR3 coding DNA: TGTGCCAGCAGCCAGAGGGGGTACACTGAAGCTTTCTTT.

To note about this clone: One junction end does not reproduce the germline sequence, and a read error may be involved. The identical CDR3 is also encoded by other nucleotide sequences in the sample. V is TRBV7-2 and J is TRBJ2-1; D remains ambiguous. The germline gives CDR1 SGHTA, CDR2 FQGNSA. The CDR3 is 13 residues long. This chain's CDR3 is CASSSPMHNEQFF. CDR3 sequence (DNA): TGCGCCAGCAGCTCTCCTATGCACAATGAGCAGTTCTTC.

This sequence joins TRBV5-5 and TRBJ2-7, with unresolved D. Germline V gene lookup returns CDR1 SGHKS and CDR2 YYEKEE (reference sequence). This CDR3 has 14 residues. The V end lost 4 bases, the J end lost 2 bases, and 13 bases lay between the germline ends. This CDR3 is CASSLRHLTYEQYF. The CDR3 region has the DNA TGTGCCAGCAGCCTCCGGCACCTAACCTACGAGCAGTACTTC.

In this sample, this clone turned up many times. The chain carries TRBV20-1 and TRBJ1-5; D gene ambiguous. The CDR3 sequence is 13 residues long. V gave up 1 base and J gave up 4 bases, with 8 bases separating them. CDR1 and CDR2 from the germline V gene are DFQATT and SNEGSKA (reference sequence). CDR3: CSARGGWNQPQHF. As DNA, the CDR3 is TGCAGTGCTAGAGGCGGATGGAATCAGCCCCAGCATTTT.

Only a few counts were recorded for this clone. The junction departs from the called germline gene at one end, perhaps through a read error. The chain links TRBV6-1 to TRBJ2-7; 9 nucleotides align to TRBD2. This CDR3 spans 15 amino acids. Germline assignment: CDR1 MNHNS and CDR2 SASEGT. CDR3 region: CVSSDWASGTYEQYF. The DNA of the CDR3 is TGTGTCAGCAGTGACTGGGCTAGCGGGACCTACGAGCAGTACTTC.

The rearrangement links TRBV7-2 to TRBJ1-1; the D gene is possibly TRBD1 (6 bases). The CDR3 totals 12 residues. Germline CDR1 and CDR2: SGHTA and FQGNSA. The ends were cut back, 5 bases at V and 7 bases at J, with 11 bases in the middle. For the CDR3, the DNA is TGTGCCAGCAGCCCGACAGGACTTGAAGCTTTCTTT. This encodes CASSPTGLEAFF.

In this sample, this clone turned up many times. A much larger clone lies one base from this, so it may be a read error. The chain employs TRBV12-3 or TRBV12-4 and TRBJ1-1, with 9 nucleotides matching TRBD1. V was pared by 5 bases and J by 9 bases, with 4 bases of the junction left unmatched. The CDR3 is 12 residues long. The CDR3 DNA sequence: TGTGCCAGCAGTCCCACAGGGGGCCAAGCTTTCTTT. It encodes CASSPTGGQAFF.

By sample fraction, this clone is medium-sized. The V gene is TRBV6-1, the J gene TRBJ2-3, with a possible D match to TRBD2 (6 bases). The CDR3 length is 14 residues. V was trimmed by 5 bases and J by 0 bases, leaving 9 bases between them. The germline CDR1 and CDR2 sequences are MNHNS and SASEGT. CDR3 DNA sequence: TGTGCCAGCAGTTTAGGGACTAGCACAGATACGCAGTATTTT. This sequence encodes CASSLGTSTDTQYF.

At least ten counts were recorded for this clone. J is TRBJ2-5 and V is TRBV7-3; D is perhaps TRBD2 (7 bases). The CDR3 runs 15 residues. In germline, CDR1 is SGHTA, CDR2 FQGTGA. V lost 2 bases, J lost 5 bases, and 15 bases lay in between. The CDR3 DNA reads as TGTGCCAGCAGCTTAGGCGGGGGCCGGGGGGAGACCCAGTACTTC. Translation: CASSLGGGRGETQYF.

The table lists this clone with many counts. The chain uses TRBV28 and TRBJ2-5, with D perhaps TRBD2 (6 bases). The CDR3 covers 12 residues. The germline CDR1 and CDR2 sequences are MDHEN and SYDVKM. V was trimmed by 0 bases and J by 7 bases, leaving 6 bases between them. The CDR3 region has the DNA TGTGCCAGCAGTTTATGGGGGGGGACCCAGTACTTC. This sequence encodes CASSLWGGTQYF.

Within the sample, this clone is medium-sized. The rearrangement joins TRBV6-1 to TRBJ1-2; 7 bases align to TRBD1. The ends lost 2 bases at V and 4 bases at J; junction bases unmatched: 13. This CDR3 spans 17 amino acids. CDR1 and CDR2 (germline): MNHNS, SASEGT. The DNA of the CDR3 is TGTGCCAGCAGTGAAATTGGGGAGGGGGCGAACCTCTATGGCTACACCTTC. The encoded protein is CASSEIGEGANLYGYTF.

This clone was seen ten or more times. The J gene is TRBJ2-7, the V gene TRBV14; TRBD2 agrees at 7 bases. The CDR3 runs to 14 residues. Trimming cost V 2 bases and J 4 bases; bases outside gene matches: 5. CDR1 is SGHDN and CDR2 is FVKESK in the germline V gene. Written as DNA, the CDR3 is TGTGCCAGCAGCCAAATCGGGGGGTGGTACGAGCAGTACTTC. The encoded protein is CASSQIGGWYEQYF.

This clone has ten or more counts. The chain employs TRBV19 and TRBJ2-6; D might be TRBD1 or TRBD2, each matching 5 bases. CDR3 length: 18 residues. CDR1 and CDR2 from the germline V gene are LNHDA and SQIVND (reference sequence). The V gene lost 5 bases and the J gene lost 0 bases, with 17 bases spanning the gap. CDR3 in amino acids: CASSFVWAGSSGANVLTF. The CDR3 coding sequence is TGTGCCAGTAGTTTCGTCTGGGCAGGGAGCTCTGGGGCCAACGTCCTGACTTTC.

This clone is judged medium-sized (0.01 to 0.1%). J is TRBJ2-7 and V is TRBV6-1, with D possibly being TRBD1 (6 bases). Trimming took off 2 bases at V and 4 bases at J, with 12 bases between the two ends. This CDR3 region has 14 residues. From germline, CDR1 is MNHNS and CDR2 SASEGT. This CDR3 reads CASSESPQGYEQYF. CDR3 nucleotides: TGTGCCAGCAGTGAATCCCCACAGGGATACGAGCAGTACTTC.

This clone has at least ten counts. This rearrangement joins TRBV7-2 to TRBJ2-1; TRBD2 agrees at 10 bases. This CDR3 is built from 15 residues. V was clipped by 6 bases and J by 5 bases; unmatched bases: 7. The germline CDR1 and CDR2 sequences are SGHTA and FQGNSA. The CDR3 loop reads CASSQTSGYNNEQFF. The DNA of the CDR3 is TGTGCCAGCAGTCAGACTAGCGGGTACAACAATGAGCAGTTCTTC.

The gene calls are TRBV18 and TRBJ1-1, with no clear D. Trimming shortened V by 3 bases and J by 1 base, and 12 bases separated the two germline ends. Germline V CDR1 and CDR2: KGHSH, LQKENI. The CDR3 is made up of 15 amino acids. CDR3 DNA sequence: TGTGCCAGCTCACCTTTTGGCGTAGGGAACACTGAAGCTTTCTTT. Translated: CASSPFGVGNTEAFF.

Notes on this clone: This clone may be a read error of a much larger clone one base away. This sample also contains other DNA sequences that code for the same CDR3. The chain couples TRBV2 to TRBJ2-1; tentative D call: TRBD2 (6 bases). This CDR3 spans 17 amino acids. Trimming pared 6 bases from V and 6 bases from J, leaving 24 bases between. In germline, CDR1 is SNHLY, CDR2 FYNNEI. CDR3 protein: CASRVTLLAPRPNEQFF. The CDR3 DNA follows: TGTGCCAGCAGGGTCACGCTACTAGCTCCTAGGCCCAATGAGCAGTTCTTC.

This clone showed up just a few times. Being one base from a much bigger clone, this may be a read error. Within the sample, other DNA sequences also encode this same CDR3. The V call is TRBV29-1, the J call TRBJ2-3, with 7 bases aligning to TRBD1. The CDR3 is 12 amino acids. From germline, CDR1 is SQVTM and CDR2 ANQGSEA. The trim removed 5 bases at V and 6 bases at J, leaving 5 bases unmatched. This CDR3 is CSVRQGSDTQYF. In DNA form, the CDR3 reads TGCAGCGTTCGACAGGGCTCGGATACGCAGTATTTT.

This clone was detected many times. The rearrangement uses TRBV4-3 and TRBJ1-1, with D unresolved. This CDR3 has 14 amino acids. V was clipped by 0 bases and J by 11 bases, with 16 bases between them. Germline V gene sequence: CDR1 LGHNA, CDR2 YSLEER. CDR3 in DNA: TGCGCCAGCAGCCAAGACAGTCCTCGGGGAGGGGCTTTCTTT. Translation: CASSQDSPRGGAFF.

V and J are TRBV20-1 and TRBJ2-1; 14 bases are a match to TRBD2. After removal of 1 base from V and 6 bases from J, the junction contained 5 bases not matched to a gene. The CDR3 covers 16 residues. Germline values: CDR1 DFQATT, CDR2 SNEGSKA (reference sequence). The CDR3 bases are TGCAGTGCTAGAGTCGGACTAGCGGGAGGTAGCAATGAGCAGTTCTTC. Amino acid sequence: CSARVGLAGGSNEQFF.

This clone was observed at least ten times. V and J are TRBV12-3 or TRBV12-4 and TRBJ1-3; D is possibly TRBD1 (6 bases). Deletions cut 2 bases from V and 2 bases from J, with 10 bases between. The CDR3 is 15 residues long. This chain's CDR3 is CASSLIQGPGNTIYF. In DNA form, the CDR3 reads TGTGCCAGCAGTTTAATACAGGGACCTGGAAACACCATATATTTT.

This chain links TRBV12-3 or TRBV12-4 with TRBJ2-2, with TRBD1 matching 8 bases. J was trimmed by 2 bases and V by 6 bases; bases with no gene match: 5. The CDR3 totals 15 residues. Here the CDR3 reads CASSPGQGNTGELFF. CDR3 nucleotide sequence: TGTGCCAGCAGCCCAGGACAGGGTAACACCGGGGAGCTGTTTTTT.

A note on this clone: This sequence may be a read error, since a much larger clone differs from it by one base. The chain couples TRBV28 to TRBJ2-1; no reliable D call. This CDR3 comprises 12 residues. Germline-derived CDR1 and CDR2 are MDHEN and SYDVKM. CDR3 in amino acids: CASLSQRNEQLF. The CDR3 DNA sequence: TGTGCCAGCTTATCACAGAGAAATGAGCAGCTCTTC.

This clone was counted many times. The chain has TRBV28 and TRBJ1-6; possible D gene TRBD1, 5 bases. CDR1 and CDR2 from the germline V gene are MDHEN and SYDVKM. CDR3 size: 16 residues. The V end lost 7 bases, the J end lost 7 bases, and 20 bases lay between the germline ends. CDR3 loop: CASTFQQGVGNSPLHF. CDR3 nucleotide sequence: TGTGCCAGCACCTTTCAGCAGGGCGTGGGGAATTCACCCCTCCACTTT. The variable domain in full, with the rest retrieved from reference TRBV28 and TRBJ1-6, is DVKVTQSSRYLVKRTGEKVFLECVQDMDHENMFWYRQDPGLGLRLIYFSYDVKMKEKGDIPEGYSVSREKKERFSLILESASTNQTSMYLCASTFQQGVGNSPLHFGNGTRLTVT.

This clone occurred many times. The rearrangement links TRBV12-3 or TRBV12-4 to TRBJ2-1; 9 bases map to TRBD2. This CDR3 is built from 17 residues. The V and J ends lost 5 bases and 1 base, in that order; junction bases with no gene match: 9. CDR3 protein: CASSLQTSGGSYNEQFF. The CDR3 nucleotides are TGTGCCAGCAGTCTCCAGACTAGCGGAGGATCCTACAATGAGCAGTTCTTC.

The sample holds many counts of this clone. The V and J genes are TRBV19 and TRBJ2-5; D tentatively reads TRBD1 or TRBD2 (6 bases each). V shed 2 bases and J shed 14 bases, with 18 bases lying between them. The CDR3 loop spans 13 amino acids. The germline CDR1 and CDR2 sequences are LNHDA and SQIVND (reference sequence). The CDR3 bases are TGTGCCAGTAGTATAACGCGTCTCGGGGGCCTCTACTTC. As protein: CASSITRLGGLYF.